The T cell receptor (beta chain) under discussion was sequenced for a study of blood T cells in healthy people across ages. Findings of the study overall: Estimates of total diversity, which came from one million sequenced T cells, were considered to be underestimates.

A single count supports this clonotype. The target antigen is unknown. With a J-beta primer mix and a sample-barcoded 5' primer, a second PCR ran about 7 to 12 cycles. A minimum of 2.5 million CDR3-containing paired-end reads was obtained for each sample. Each CDR3 protein gets one entry after TCRdb re-called the 5' RACE reads with MiXCR. The sample shows a few hundred thousand distinct CDR3 sequences, about 29% of them seen only once. The CDR3 is 13 residues long. Germline assignment: CDR1 MNHEY and CDR2 SVGAGI. Trimming stripped 6 bases from V and 4 bases from J, with 12 bases between. A further study also used this sample, focusing on T cells of mothers and their children. That work contributes: Healthy Caucasian mothers, a few in number, and their six children were the donors.

The genes are TRBV6-5 and TRBJ1-2, with D maybe TRBD1 (5 bases). Sequences were obtained from blood. This TCR came from a boy aged 2-15 years in good health. The CDR3 DNA follows: TGTGCCAGCAGCAGCCGACAGCCCTATGGCTACACCTTC. This sequence encodes CASSSRQPYGYTF.